Sequencing of this TCR beta chain was carried out in a study of T cell responses to AZD1222 COVID-19 vaccine. Per the germline V gene, CDR1 is SGHNT and CDR2 is YYREEE (reference sequence). Trimming stripped 4 bases from V and 4 bases from J, with 11 bases between. The CDR3 covers 13 residues. Using immunoSEQ multiplex PCR, the repertoire was profiled, and TCRdb retains in-frame clones only, with some absent. The profile shows some 54,000 clones, 70% to 90% of them singletons. Note on this clone: The antigen remains unidentified.

Study-wide findings and caveats: Without day 14 samples, only post-peak T cell repertoires were studied. Per reports, nearly half of all spike-specific TCRs target regions that are unmutated in variants.

Sequencing was performed on peripheral blood, taken on day 0 of AZD1222 vaccination. The chain recombines TRBV5-4 with TRBJ1-2, with a tentative D call TRBD1 (5 bases). This TCR came from an adult in good health. This chain's CDR3 is CASSTTGPYGYTF. Written as DNA, the CDR3 is TGTGCCAGCAGCACAACAGGCCCCTATGGCTACACCTTC.